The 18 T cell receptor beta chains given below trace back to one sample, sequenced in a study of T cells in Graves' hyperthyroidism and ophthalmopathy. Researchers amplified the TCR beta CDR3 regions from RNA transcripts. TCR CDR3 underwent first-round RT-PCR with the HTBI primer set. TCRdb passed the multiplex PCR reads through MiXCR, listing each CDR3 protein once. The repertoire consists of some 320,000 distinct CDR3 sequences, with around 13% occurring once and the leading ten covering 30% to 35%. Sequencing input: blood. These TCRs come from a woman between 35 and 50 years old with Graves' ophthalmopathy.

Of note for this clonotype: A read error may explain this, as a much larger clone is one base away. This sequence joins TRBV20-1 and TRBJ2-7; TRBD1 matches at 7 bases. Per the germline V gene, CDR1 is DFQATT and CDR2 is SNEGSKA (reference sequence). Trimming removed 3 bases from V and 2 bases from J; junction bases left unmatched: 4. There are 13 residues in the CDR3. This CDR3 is CSARGTETYEQYF. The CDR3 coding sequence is TGCAGTGCTAGGGGGACAGAAACCTACGAGCAGTACTTC.

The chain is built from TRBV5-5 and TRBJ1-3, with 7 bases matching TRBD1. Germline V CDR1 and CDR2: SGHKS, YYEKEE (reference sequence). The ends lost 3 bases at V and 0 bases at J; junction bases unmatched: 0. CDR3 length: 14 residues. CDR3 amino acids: CASSWDSSGNTIYF. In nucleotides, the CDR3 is TGTGCCAGCAGCTGGGACAGCTCTGGAAACACCATATATTTT.

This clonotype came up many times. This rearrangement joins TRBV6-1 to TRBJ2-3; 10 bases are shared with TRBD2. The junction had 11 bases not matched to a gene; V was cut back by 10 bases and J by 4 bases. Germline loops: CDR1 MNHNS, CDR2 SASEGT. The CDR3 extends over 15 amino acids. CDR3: CATTPGTSDPDTQYF. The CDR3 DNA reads TGTGCCACCACTCCCGGGACTAGCGATCCAGATACGCAGTATTTT.

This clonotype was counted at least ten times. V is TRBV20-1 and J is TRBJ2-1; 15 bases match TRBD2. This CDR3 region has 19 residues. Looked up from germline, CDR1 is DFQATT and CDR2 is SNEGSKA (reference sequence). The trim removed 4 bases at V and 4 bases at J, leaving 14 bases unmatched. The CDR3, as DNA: TGCAGTGCTAACCCTATGCCCGGGACTAGCGGGAGGAAATACAATGAGCAGTTCTTC. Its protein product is CSANPMPGTSGRKYNEQFF.

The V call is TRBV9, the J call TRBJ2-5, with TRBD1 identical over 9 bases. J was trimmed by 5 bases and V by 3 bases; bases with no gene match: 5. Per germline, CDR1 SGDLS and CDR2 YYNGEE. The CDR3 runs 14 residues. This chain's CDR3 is CASSAGTGSETQYF. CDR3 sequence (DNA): TGTGCCAGCAGCGCGGGGACAGGGTCTGAGACCCAGTACTTC.

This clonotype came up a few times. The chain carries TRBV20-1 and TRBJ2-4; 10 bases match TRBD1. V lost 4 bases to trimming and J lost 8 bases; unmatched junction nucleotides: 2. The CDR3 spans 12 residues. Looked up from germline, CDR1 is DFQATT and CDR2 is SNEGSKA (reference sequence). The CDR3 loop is CSAKGTGDIQYF. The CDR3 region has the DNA TGCAGTGCTAAAGGGACAGGGGACATTCAGTACTTC.

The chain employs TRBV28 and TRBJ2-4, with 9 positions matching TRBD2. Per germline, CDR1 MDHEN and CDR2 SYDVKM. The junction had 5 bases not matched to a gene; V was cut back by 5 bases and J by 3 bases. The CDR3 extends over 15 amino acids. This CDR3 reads CASSLTSGLKNIQYF. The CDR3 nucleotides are TGTGCCAGCAGTCTGACTAGCGGACTCAAAAACATTCAGTACTTC.

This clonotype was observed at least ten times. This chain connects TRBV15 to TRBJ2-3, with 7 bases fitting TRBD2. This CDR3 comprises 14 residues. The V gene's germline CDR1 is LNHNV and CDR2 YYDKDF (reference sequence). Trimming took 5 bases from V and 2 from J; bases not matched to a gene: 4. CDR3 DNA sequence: TGTGCCACCAGCCGGGGGGAATCCACAGATACGCAGTATTTT. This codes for CATSRGESTDTQYF.

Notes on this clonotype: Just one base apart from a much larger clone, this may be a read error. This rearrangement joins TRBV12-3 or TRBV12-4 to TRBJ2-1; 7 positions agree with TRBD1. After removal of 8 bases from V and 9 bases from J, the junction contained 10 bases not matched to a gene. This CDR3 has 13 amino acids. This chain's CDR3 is CASSETGFGEQFF. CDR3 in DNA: TGTGCCAGCTCTGAGACAGGGTTTGGTGAGCAGTTCTTC.

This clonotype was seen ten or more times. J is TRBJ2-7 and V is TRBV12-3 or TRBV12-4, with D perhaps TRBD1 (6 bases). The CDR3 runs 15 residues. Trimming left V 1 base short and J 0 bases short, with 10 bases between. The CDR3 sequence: CASSLGQGLSYEQYF. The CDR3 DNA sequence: TGTGCCAGCAGTTTAGGGCAGGGGCTCTCCTACGAGCAGTACTTC.

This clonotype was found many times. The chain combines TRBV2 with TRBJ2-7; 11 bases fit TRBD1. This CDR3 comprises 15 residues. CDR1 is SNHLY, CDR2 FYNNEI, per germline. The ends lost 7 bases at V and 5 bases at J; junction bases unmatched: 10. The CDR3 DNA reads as TGTGCCAGCAACAACGGACAGGGGGCGGGTAACGAGCAGTACTTC. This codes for CASNNGQGAGNEQYF.

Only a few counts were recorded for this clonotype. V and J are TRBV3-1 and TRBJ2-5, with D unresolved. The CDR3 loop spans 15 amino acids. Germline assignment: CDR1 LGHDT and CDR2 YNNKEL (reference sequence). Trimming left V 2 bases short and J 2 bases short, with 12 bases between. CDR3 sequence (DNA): TGTGCCAGCAGCCAATCGTCAGTACCTCAAGAGACCCAGTACTTC. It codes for CASSQSSVPQETQYF.

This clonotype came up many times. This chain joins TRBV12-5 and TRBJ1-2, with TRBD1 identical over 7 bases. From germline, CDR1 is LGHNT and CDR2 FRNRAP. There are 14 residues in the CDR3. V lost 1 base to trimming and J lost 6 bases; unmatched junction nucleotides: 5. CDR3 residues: CASGLETGADGYTF. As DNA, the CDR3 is TGTGCTAGTGGTTTGGAAACAGGGGCTGATGGCTACACCTTC.

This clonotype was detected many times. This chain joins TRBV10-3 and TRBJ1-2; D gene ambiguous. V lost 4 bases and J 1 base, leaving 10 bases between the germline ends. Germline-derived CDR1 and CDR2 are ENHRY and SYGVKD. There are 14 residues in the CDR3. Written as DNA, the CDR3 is TGTGCCATCAGTGGGCAGGCCCTTAACTATGGCTACACCTTC. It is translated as CAISGQALNYGYTF.

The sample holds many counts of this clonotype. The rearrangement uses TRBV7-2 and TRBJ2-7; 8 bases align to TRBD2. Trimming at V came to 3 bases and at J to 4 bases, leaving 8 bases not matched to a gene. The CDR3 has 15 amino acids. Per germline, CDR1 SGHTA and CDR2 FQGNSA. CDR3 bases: TGTGCCAGCAGCTTCGCGCGGGGGGCCTCATACGAGCAGTACTTC. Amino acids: CASSFARGASYEQYF.

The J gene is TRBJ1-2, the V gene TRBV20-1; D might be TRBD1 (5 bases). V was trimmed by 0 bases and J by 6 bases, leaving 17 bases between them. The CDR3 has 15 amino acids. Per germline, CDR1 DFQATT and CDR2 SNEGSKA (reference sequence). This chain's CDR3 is CSARDPQGESDGYTF. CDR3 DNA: TGCAGTGCTAGAGATCCGCAGGGCGAATCGGATGGCTACACCTTC.

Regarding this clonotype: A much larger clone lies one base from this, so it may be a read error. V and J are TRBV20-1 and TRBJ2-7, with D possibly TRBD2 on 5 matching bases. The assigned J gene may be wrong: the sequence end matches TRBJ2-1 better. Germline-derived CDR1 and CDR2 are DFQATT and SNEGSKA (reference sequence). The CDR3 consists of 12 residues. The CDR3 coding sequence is TGCAGTGCGTCTAGCCACCGCTACGAGCAGTTCTTC. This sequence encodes CSASSHRYEQFF.

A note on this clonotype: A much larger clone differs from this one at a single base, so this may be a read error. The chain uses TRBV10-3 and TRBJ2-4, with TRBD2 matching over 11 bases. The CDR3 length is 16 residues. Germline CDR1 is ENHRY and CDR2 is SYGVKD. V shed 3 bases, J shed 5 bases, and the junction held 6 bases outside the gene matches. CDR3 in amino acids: CAISDTSGGGQNIQYF. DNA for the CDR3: TGTGCCATCAGTGACACTAGCGGGGGTGGCCAAAACATTCAGTACTTC.